Given below is one TCR beta chain in context. The antigen it binds to is not known. No qualities accompany the bases; no much larger clone lies one base away. Ophthalmopathy patients had moderately to severely active disease, Clinical Activity Score of at least 3, NOSPECS grade of at least 4, and disease duration under 3 months. Anyone with other autoimmune diseases, uncontrolled infections, pregnancy or lactation was excluded from the study. Clinical symptoms, serum thyroxine, TRAb, thyroid ultrasound and orbital computed tomography were used for diagnosis. Ficoll-Paque density gradient centrifugation was used to isolate PBMCs from under 11 ml of fresh peripheral blood. Trizol reagent was used to extract the total RNA, and its quality was then checked on an Agilent 2100 Bioanalyzer. TCR beta CDR3 regions were amplified from RNA transcripts for repertoire sequencing. HTBI primers and the Qiagen OneStep RT-PCR kit were used in a first-round RT-PCR, which was followed by a second-round multiplex PCR, size selection and purification. Libraries were sequenced on an Illumina HiSeq2000 using paired-end 100 bp reads. In the paper's pipeline: Reads were processed with SOAPnuke, discarding reads with adapters, uncalled bases, mean Phred below 15, or no exact constant-primer or identifier match. COPE v1.2.5 was used to merge high-quality paired reads. Unique nucleotide sequences were defined as clonotypes and aligned to IMGT TRB V, D and J references using MiTCR v1.1. The analysis was limited to V-J combinations with a frequency above 0.0001, which together covered 99% to 99.2% of repertoires. For each V-J combination, a TCR clonal expansion and chaos score was defined as the ratio of F50 clonal expansion to chaos observed in the TCRdist matrix. Features were reduced by Welch's t-statistics and random forest to over 10 V-J combinations, which fed a naive Bayes classifier. Thyroid-blood repertoire similarity was quantified with the Morisita-Horn index. Through fastp at Q25 and MiXCR, TCRdb rebuilt clones from the public reads, retaining in-frame beta chains. Every distinct CDR3 protein forms one entry, paired with its most common genes and DNA. The V and J calls were determined by TCRdb, not by the authors. The sample records 600,000 to 700,000 distinct CDR3 sequences, 35% to 50% of which are singletons. The ten largest clones add up to 3% to 4% of the sample.

This sample is drawn from a study of Graves' ophthalmopathy and Graves' hyperthyroidism (dated by TCRdb to the late 2010s). Looking at the study overall: Peripheral blood was collected before any treatment was given, at the time of initial diagnosis. TCR beta repertoire signatures were used to distinguish Graves' ophthalmopathy from Graves' hyperthyroidism and to predict progression to ophthalmopathy. In roughly 6 hyperthyroidism patients, the T-cell repertoires found in thyroid tissue were compared with those found in blood. Following sample collection, hyperthyroidism patients were given methimazole at a starting dose of 30 mg daily, and ophthalmopathy patients were given high-dose intravenous methylprednisolone. For independent validation, a separate cohort was made up of roughly 19 hyperthyroidism patients plus 17 patients who later progressed from hyperthyroidism to ophthalmopathy. To explore V-J signatures that distinguish ophthalmopathy from hyperthyroidism, a discovery set of about a hundred patients was enrolled, made up of under 50 with ophthalmopathy and under 65 with stable hyperthyroidism. In total, 120 to 150 blood samples were TCR-sequenced: some 43 ophthalmopathy, under 85 hyperthyroidism and some 17 hyperthyroidism-to-ophthalmopathy patients. Broader findings and caveats from the paper: No statistical method was used to set the sample size in advance, and the investigators knew which group each participant was assigned to. In cross-validation, the 13-signature model distinguished ophthalmopathy from stable hyperthyroidism with just over 85% sensitivity and 81.08% specificity, and in the test set the corresponding values were roughly 78% and 74%. Most expanded thyroid clonotypes with frequency above 0.001 were also detected in blood, suggesting blood repertoires may reflect the thyroid immune response. In validation, the model predicted ophthalmopathy progression with 70.59% sensitivity and approximately 75% specificity; 12 predicted patients were CT-confirmed with GO in a median of about 7.1 months.

The V end loses 8 bases and the J end loses 3 bases, and a stretch of 10 bases separates them. Including cysteine and phenylalanine, the CDR3 has 12 amino acids. Just the 36-base CDR3 DNA is kept, in frame starting at base 1. According to the germline V gene, CDR1 reads ENHRY and CDR2 reads SYGVKD. The V gene is TRBV10-3 and the J gene is TRBJ1-2; the D gene remains uncertain. Sample: peripheral blood. This TCR was sampled from an adult man with Graves' ophthalmopathy. The CDR3 has the sequence CAIGLADYGYTF. The bases read TGTGCCATCGGCCTTGCGGACTATGGCTACACCTTC.